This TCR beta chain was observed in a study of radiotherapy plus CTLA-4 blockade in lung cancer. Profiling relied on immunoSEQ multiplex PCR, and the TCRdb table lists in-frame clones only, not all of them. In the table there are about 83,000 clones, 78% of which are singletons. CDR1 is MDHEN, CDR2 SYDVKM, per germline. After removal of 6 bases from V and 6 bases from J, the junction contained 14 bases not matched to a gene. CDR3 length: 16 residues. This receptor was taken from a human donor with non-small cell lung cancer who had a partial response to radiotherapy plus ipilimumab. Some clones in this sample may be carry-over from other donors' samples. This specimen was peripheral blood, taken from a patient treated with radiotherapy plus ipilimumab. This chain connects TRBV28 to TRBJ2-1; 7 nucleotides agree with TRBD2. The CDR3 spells CASSTEFGGTTNEQFF. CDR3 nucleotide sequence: TGTGCCAGCAGCACCGAGTTCGGGGGGACCACCAATGAGCAGTTCTTC.